The clone carrying this TCR beta chain has a handful of counts. This sample includes further DNA sequences coding for the same CDR3. This CDR3 is built from 12 residues. Trimming left V 0 bases short and J 7 bases short, with 3 bases between. Germline CDR1 reads MDHEN; CDR2 reads SYDVKM. The data originate from a study of blood T cell repertoires in COVID-19. Study summary: Researchers got acute and convalescent COVID-19 samples from the United States, Italy and Spain. Sources were T cells, B-cell-depleted T cells, or PBMCs; the material itself was cDNA or gDNA.

Per the study methods: From reference gene primer amplification, estimates of nucleated cell counts were derived. Assay used: immunoSEQ multiplex PCR; TCRdb lists only in-frame clones, some missing. D and trimming come from the DNA, and the V and J calls and clone size come from that table. The data contain 150,000 to 200,000 clones, about 80% of them singletons. This receptor was taken from a woman between 45 and 60 years old with active or convalescent COVID-19. The sample comprised peripheral blood. J is TRBJ2-2 and V is TRBV28; no definite D call. In DNA form, the CDR3 reads TGTGCCAGCAGTTTATGGAGCGGGGAGCTGTTTTTT. It is translated as CASSLWSGELFF. Looking up the rest from reference TRBV28 and TRBJ2-2 gives the full variable domain: DVKVTQSSRYLVKRTGEKVFLECVQDMDHENMFWYRQDPGLGLRLIYFSYDVKMKEKGDIPEGYSVSREKKERFSLILESASTNQTSMYLCASSLWSGELFFGEGSRLTVL.